The present T cell receptor (beta chain) was sequenced within a study of cytomegalovirus exposure and HLA in healthy donors. Comments on this clone: The antigen is undetermined.

The CDR3 contains 16 residues. Germline-derived CDR1 and CDR2 are PRHDT and FYEKMQ (reference sequence). The V gene end was trimmed by 4 bases and the J gene end by 7 bases; junction bases not matched to a gene: 13. Study results and limitations: Testing in vitro showed a few CMV-associated chains specific for CMV antigens. The dataset shows that most TCR sequences were rare, while some public TCRs occurred in many donors.

Produced via immunoSEQ multiplex PCR; TCRdb's table is partial and in-frame only. The repertoire consists of 150,000 to 200,000 clones, with around four fifths occurring once and the leading ten covering 6% to 9%. The donors were in the roughly 130-subject validation cohort; that cohort was separate from the roughly 730-subject first cohort. V and J are TRBV13 and TRBJ2-1; 7 nucleotides align to TRBD1. This sequence originates from a man between 18 and 35 years old in good health and CMV-seropositive. Sequencing was carried out using PBMCs. This CDR3 is CASSSNNGQAWNEQFF. The CDR3 DNA follows: TGTGCCAGCAGCTCAAACAACGGACAGGCTTGGAATGAGCAGTTCTTC.